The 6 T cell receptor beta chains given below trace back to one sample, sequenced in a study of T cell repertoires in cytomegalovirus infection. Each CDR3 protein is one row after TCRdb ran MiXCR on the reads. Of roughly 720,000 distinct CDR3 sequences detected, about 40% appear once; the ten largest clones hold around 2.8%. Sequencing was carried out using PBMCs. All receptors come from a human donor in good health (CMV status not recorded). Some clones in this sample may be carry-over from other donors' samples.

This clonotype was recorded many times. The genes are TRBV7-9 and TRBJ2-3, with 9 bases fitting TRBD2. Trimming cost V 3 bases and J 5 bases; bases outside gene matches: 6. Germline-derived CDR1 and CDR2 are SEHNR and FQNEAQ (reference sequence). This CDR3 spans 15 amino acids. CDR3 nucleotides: TGTGCCAGCAGCTTGAGGGCGGGAGGGCGAGATACGCAGTATTTT. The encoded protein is CASSLRAGGRDTQYF.

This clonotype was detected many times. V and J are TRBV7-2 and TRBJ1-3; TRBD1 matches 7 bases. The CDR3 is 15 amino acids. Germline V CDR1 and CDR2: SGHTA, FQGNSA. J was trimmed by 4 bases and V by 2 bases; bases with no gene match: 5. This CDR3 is CASSLSGGRGNTIYF. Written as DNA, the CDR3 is TGTGCCAGCAGCTTATCAGGGGGGAGAGGAAACACCATATATTTT.

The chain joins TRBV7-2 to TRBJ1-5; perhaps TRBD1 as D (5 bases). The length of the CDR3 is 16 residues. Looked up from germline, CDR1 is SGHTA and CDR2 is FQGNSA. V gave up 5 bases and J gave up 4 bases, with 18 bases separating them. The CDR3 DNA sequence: TGTGCCAGCAGCGAATCGGGACTACGGGGTAATCAGCCCCAGCATTTT. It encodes CASSESGLRGNQPQHF.

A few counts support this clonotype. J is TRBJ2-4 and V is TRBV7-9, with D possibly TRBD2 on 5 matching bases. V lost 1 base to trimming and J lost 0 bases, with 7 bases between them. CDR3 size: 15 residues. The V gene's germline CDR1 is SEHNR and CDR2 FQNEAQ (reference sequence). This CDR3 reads CASSLDGVAKNIQYF. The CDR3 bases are TGTGCCAGCAGCTTAGACGGGGTAGCCAAAAACATTCAGTACTTC.

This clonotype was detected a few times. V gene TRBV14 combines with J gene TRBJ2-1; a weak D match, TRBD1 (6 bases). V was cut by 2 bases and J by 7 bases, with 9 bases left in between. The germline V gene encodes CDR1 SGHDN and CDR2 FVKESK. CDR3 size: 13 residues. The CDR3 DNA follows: TGTGCCAGCAGCCAAAAAGGGGGTAATGAGCAGTTCTTC. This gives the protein CASSQKGGNEQFF.

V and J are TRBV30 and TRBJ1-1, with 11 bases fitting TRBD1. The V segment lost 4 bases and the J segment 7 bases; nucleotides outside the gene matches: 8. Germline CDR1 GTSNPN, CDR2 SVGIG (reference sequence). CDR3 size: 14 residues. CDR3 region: CAWTPGQGVFEAFF. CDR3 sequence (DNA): TGTGCCTGGACCCCGGGACAGGGGGTTTTTGAAGCTTTCTTT.